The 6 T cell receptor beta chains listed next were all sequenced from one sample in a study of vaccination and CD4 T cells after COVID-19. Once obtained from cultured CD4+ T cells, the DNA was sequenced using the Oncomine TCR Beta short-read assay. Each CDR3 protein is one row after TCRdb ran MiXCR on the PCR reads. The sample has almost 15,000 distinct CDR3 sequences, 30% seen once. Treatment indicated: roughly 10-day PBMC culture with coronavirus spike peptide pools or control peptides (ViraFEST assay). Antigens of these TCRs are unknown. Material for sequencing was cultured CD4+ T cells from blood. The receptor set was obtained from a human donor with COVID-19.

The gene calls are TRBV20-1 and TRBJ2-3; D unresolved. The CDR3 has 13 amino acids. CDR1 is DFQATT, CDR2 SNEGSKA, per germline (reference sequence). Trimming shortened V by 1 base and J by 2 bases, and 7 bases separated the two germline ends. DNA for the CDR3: TGCAGTGCTAGAGGACCTTTCACAGATACGCAGTATTTT. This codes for CSARGPFTDTQYF.

As DNA, the CDR3 is TGTGCCACCAGTGATTCCTCCCCGGGGAAGGAGGAGACCCAGTACTTC. It translates to CATSDSSPGKEETQYF. The rearrangement uses TRBV24-1 and TRBJ2-5, with a weak D call TRBD2 (5 bases). V was pared by 2 bases and J by 5 bases, with 17 bases between. This CDR3 spans 16 amino acids. CDR1 and CDR2 (germline): KGHDR, SFDVKD.

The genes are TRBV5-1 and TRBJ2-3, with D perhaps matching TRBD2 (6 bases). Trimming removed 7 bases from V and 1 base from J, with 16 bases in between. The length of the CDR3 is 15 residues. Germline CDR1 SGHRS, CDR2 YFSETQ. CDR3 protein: CASGPGGGGTDTQYF. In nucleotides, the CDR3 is TGCGCCAGCGGCCCCGGGGGTGGGGGCACAGATACGCAGTATTTT.

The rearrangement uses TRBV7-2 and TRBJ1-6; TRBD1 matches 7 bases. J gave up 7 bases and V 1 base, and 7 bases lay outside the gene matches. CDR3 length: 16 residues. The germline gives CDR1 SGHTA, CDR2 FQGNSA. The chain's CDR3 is CASSLEGYRGNSPLHF. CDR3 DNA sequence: TGTGCCAGCAGCTTAGAGGGATACAGGGGAAATTCACCCCTCCACTTT.

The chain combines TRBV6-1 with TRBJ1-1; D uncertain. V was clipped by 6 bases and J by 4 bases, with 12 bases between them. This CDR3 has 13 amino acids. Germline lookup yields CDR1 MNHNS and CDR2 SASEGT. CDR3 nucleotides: TGTGCCAGCAGACGCCCGGGTACCACTGAAGCTTTCTTT. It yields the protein CASRRPGTTEAFF.

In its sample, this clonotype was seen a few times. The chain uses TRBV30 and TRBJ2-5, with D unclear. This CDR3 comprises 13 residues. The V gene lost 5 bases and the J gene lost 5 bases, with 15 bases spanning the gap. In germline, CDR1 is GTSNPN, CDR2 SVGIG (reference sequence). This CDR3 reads CAWDISYAETQYF. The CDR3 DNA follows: TGTGCCTGGGATATATCCTACGCGGAGACCCAGTACTTC.